This record covers a single T cell receptor beta chain. Its antigen is as yet unknown. The data were produced by immunoSEQ multiplex PCR, yet TCRdb's version contains in-frame clones alone and is incomplete. The table shows approximately 57,000 clones, with 65% to 90% occurring only once. This record belongs to a study of a mutant IDH1 vaccine in newly diagnosed glioma. Across the study: During weeks 1, 3, 5, 7, 11, 15, 19 and 23, patients received eight vaccinations. General observations from the study: Whatever changes occurred in top peripheral T cell clonotypes seemed unrelated to pseudoprogression. In about 94% of patients, immune responses induced by the vaccine occurred.

With 3 bases removed from V and 12 bases from J, the gap between germline ends came to 14 bases. This CDR3 has 12 amino acids. Germline V gene lookup returns CDR1 MNHEY and CDR2 SMNVEV (reference sequence). Time point defined: week 5, during vaccination. Alongside topical imiquimod, each dose of vaccine comprised 300 ug of mutant IDH1 20-mer peptide. This TCR was recovered from a woman aged 18-29 years with glioma. Some clones in this sample may be carry-over from other donors' samples. The sequences come from PBMCs, collected from a glioma patient whose treatment included an IDH1 peptide vaccine. V and J are TRBV27 and TRBJ1-1, with D perhaps matching TRBD1 (5 bases). CDR3 sequence: CASSLLGRGTFF. The CDR3 DNA reads as TGTGCCAGCAGTTTGCTGGGGCGCGGAACTTTCTTT.